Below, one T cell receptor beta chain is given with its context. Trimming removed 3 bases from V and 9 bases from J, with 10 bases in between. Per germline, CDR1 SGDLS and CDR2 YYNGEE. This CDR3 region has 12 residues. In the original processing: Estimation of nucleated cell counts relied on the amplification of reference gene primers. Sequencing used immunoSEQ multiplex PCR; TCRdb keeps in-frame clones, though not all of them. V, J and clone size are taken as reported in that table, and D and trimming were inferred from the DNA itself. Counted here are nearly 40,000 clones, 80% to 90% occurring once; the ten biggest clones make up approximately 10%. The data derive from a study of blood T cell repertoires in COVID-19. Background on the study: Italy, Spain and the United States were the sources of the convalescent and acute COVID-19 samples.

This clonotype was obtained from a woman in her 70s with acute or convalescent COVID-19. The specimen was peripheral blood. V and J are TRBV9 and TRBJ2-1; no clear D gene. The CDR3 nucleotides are TGTGCCAGCAGCGGAGACACCCCTGAGCAGTTCTTC. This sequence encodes CASSGDTPEQFF.